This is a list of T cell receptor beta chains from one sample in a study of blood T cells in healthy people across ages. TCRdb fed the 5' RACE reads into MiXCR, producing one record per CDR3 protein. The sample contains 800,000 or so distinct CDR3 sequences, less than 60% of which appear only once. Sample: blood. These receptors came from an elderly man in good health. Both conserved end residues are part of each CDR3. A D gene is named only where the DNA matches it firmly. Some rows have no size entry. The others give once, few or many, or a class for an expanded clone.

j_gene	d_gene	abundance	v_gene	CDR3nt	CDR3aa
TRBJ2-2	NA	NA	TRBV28	TGTGCCAGCAGTTTCGACACCCAAGGCGGGGAGCTGTTTTTT	CASSFDTQGGELFF
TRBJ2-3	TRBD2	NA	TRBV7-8	TGTGCCAGCAGCCCCCTAAGACTAGCGGGAGGAAATACGCAGTATTTT	CASSPLRLAGGNTQYF
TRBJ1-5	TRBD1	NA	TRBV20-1	TGCAGTGCGGGACAGGGATCCCCTCAGCCCCAGCATTTT	CSAGQGSPQPQHF
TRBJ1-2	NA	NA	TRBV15	TGTGCCACCAGCAGAGTCGGGGGCCAAGAGGGCTACATCTTC	CATSRVGGQEGYIF
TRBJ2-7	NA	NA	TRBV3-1	TGTGCCAGCAGCCAAGCATCCTACGAGCAGTACTTC	CASSQASYEQYF
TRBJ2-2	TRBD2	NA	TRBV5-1	TGCGCCAGCAGCCTAGCGGGAGAGCCGAACACCGGGGAGCTGTTTTTT	CASSLAGEPNTGELFF
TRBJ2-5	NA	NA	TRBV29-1	TGCAGCGTTGGGGTCCTACGAGAGACCCAGTACTTC	CSVGVLRETQYF
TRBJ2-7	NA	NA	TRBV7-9	TGTGCCAGCAGCTTAGTCTGGGACAGGGTCAAGCGGGAGGCCTTATACGAGCAGTACTTC	CASSLVWDRVKREALYEQYF
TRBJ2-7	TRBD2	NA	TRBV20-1	TGCAGTGCACCAACTAGCGGAGTGGCGAGCTCCTACAATGAGCAGTACTTC	CSAPTSGVASSYNEQYF
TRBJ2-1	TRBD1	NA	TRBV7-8	TGTGCCAGCAGCTATCAACAGGGGGTTTTCGACGAGCAGTTCTTC	CASSYQQGVFDEQFF
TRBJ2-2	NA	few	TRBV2	TGTGCCAGCAGAGATTGGTGGGGGGAGCTGTTTTTT	CASRDWWGELFF
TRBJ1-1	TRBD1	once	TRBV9	TGTGCCAGCAGCGAAGGGGCAGGGGGCTACATGAACACTGAAGCTTTCTTT	CASSEGAGGYMNTEAFF
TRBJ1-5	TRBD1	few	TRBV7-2	TGTGCCAGCAGCCTCGGGATCCCACAGGGGGATCAGCCCCAGCATTTT	CASSLGIPQGDQPQHF
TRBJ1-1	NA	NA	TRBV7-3	TGTGCCAGCAGCTTAAATAGGGACACCGGCGAAGCTTTCTTT	CASSLNRDTGEAFF
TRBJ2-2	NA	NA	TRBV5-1	TGCGCCAGCAGCTTTACAGGGCGGCTCACCGGGGAGCTGTTTTTT	CASSFTGRLTGELFF
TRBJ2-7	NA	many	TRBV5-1	TGCGCCAGCACTTTCTCTGACGAGCAGTACTTC	CASTFSDEQYF
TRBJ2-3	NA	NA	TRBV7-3	TGTGCCAGCAGCTTAAGTTCGTCTAGCACAGATACGCAGTATTTT	CASSLSSSSTDTQYF
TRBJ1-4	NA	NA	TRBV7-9	TGTGCCAGCAGCTTGTTTGCCAACCCCTCCCAAGGGGTGTTTTTT	CASSLFANPSQGVFF
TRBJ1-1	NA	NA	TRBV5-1	TGCGCCAGCAGCTTGGGTTTTGGGACGGTCGACGAAGCTTTCTTT	CASSLGFGTVDEAFF
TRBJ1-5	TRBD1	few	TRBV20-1	TGCAGTGCTAGATCCGGGACAGGGCACAATCAGCCCCAGCATTTT	CSARSGTGHNQPQHF
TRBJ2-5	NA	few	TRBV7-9	TGTGCCAGCAGCTTTGGCGTATTCCCACCCCAAGAGACCCAGTACTTC	CASSFGVFPPQETQYF
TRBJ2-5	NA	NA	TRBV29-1	TGCAGCGCAACGGGACCGTCAGGGTTAGAGACCCAGTACTTC	CSATGPSGLETQYF
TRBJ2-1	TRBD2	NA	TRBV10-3	TGTGCCATCAACTCAGCGGGAGGCGACAATGAGCAGTTCTTC	CAINSAGGDNEQFF
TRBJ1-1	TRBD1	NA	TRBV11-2	TGTGCCAGCAGCTTAGAATTTGGGACAGGGGCCACTGAAGCTTTCTTT	CASSLEFGTGATEAFF
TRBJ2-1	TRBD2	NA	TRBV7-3	TGTGCCAGCAGCAAACAGCGGGTCGGGGCGGGAGTTTCTGGCAATAAGCAGTTCTTC	CASSKQRVGAGVSGNKQFF
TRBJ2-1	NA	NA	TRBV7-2	TGTGCCAGCAGCTTGGGGGTGGTTAATGAGCAGTTCTTC	CASSLGVVNEQFF
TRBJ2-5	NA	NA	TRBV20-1	TGCAGTGCTACACAACCCCGGGCCCAACGGGGCCAAGAGACCCAGTACTTC	CSATQPRAQRGQETQYF
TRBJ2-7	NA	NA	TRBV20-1	TGCAGTGCGCCCATCCAGGGGGGCGGCTACGAGCAGTACTTC	CSAPIQGGGYEQYF
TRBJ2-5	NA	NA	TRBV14	TGTGCCAGCAGCCGATCCCACGGGATGCGGGAGACCCAGTACTTC	CASSRSHGMRETQYF
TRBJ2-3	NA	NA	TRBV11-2	TGTGCCAGCAGCTTAGGGGGGCAGAACACAGATACGCAGTATTTT	CASSLGGQNTDTQYF
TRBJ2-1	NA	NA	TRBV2	TGTGCCAGCAGTCCCCGGGACTCTTATTCCTACAATGAGCAGTTCTTC	CASSPRDSYSYNEQFF
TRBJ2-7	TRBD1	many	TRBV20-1	TGCAGTGCTGTCCCGGGACAGGGCGTCGAGCAGTACTTC	CSAVPGQGVEQYF
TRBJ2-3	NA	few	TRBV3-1	TGTGCCAGCAGCCACCGAGGGGATACGCAGTATTTT	CASSHRGDTQYF